This T cell receptor beta chain was captured by sequencing in a study of T cells in Graves' hyperthyroidism and ophthalmopathy. RNA transcripts yielded amplified TCR beta CDR3 regions. The HTBI set primed first-round TCR CDR3 RT-PCR. MiXCR, applied by TCRdb to the multiplex PCR reads, yields one record per CDR3 protein. The profile covers 730,000 or so distinct CDR3 sequences, with 18% appearing a single time and approximately 16% taken by the ten largest. Germline V lookup: CDR1 LGHNA, CDR2 YNFKEQ. V dropped 4 bases and J dropped 2 bases, with 12 bases sitting between them. The CDR3 is 15 amino acids. This clonotype was seen a handful of times. Used for diagnoses were clinical symptoms, serum thyroxine and TRAb, thyroid ultrasound and orbital computed tomography.

The sequence came from a woman aged 50 to 65 with Graves' hyperthyroidism that later progressed to Graves' ophthalmopathy. The sequencing sample was made of blood. The chain has TRBV4-2 and TRBJ2-1, with D possibly being TRBD1 (5 bases). The CDR3 DNA is TGTGCCAGCAGCCCCGACAGTTCTACCTACAATGAGCAGTTCTTC. Translation: CASSPDSSTYNEQFF.